This TCR beta chain came from a study of molecular identifiers for immune sequencing clone quantification. The junction had 11 bases not matched to a gene; V was cut back by 4 bases and J by 5 bases. Germline V gives CDR1 LGHNA, CDR2 YSLEER. This CDR3 contains 15 residues. This clonotype has ten or more counts. The target antigen is unknown. Naive CD8 T cells were sorted, and the gate applied was CD8+CD4-CCR7+CD45RA+. Findings and limits, study-wide: Clones above 20 RNA copies contained over 97% of effector molecules but under 1% of naive ones.

MiXCR was run by TCRdb on the PCR reads, yielding one entry per CDR3 protein. The table records tens of thousands of distinct CDR3 sequences, roughly 18% of them present only once. Input material: naive CD8+ T cells from blood, with Jurkat cell RNA spiked in. Subset noted: FACS-sorted CD8+CD4-CCR7+CD45RA+ naive T cells. This TCR derives from a human donor in good health. Some libraries in this study had Jurkat cell RNA spiked in. This sequence joins TRBV4-3 and TRBJ2-7; TRBD1 agrees at 7 bases. This CDR3 is CASSPQTGRMDEQYF. In DNA, the CDR3 is TGCGCCAGCAGCCCTCAGACAGGGAGAATGGACGAGCAGTACTTC.